This paragraph reports one TCR beta chain. The antigen is unknown. TCRalpha and TCRbeta libraries used 5'RACE with constant-segment primers and UMIs. Via MiXCR, TCRdb re-called the 5' RACE reads, giving one row per CDR3 protein. The data show a few hundred thousand distinct CDR3 sequences, 20% to 25% seen once. The sample is drawn from a study of T-cell memory formation after mild COVID-19. Turning to the study itself: TCR clusters mostly belonged to single donors.

General study findings and limits: Several responding clones turned up in pre-infection memory, indicating that cross-reactive memory may have taken part. Mainly CM and EM harbored the contracting CD4+ clones; mainly EMRA harbored the CD8+ ones.

The specimen was PBMCs or a T cell subset sorted from them (not recorded which). The TCR sequence derives from an adult woman who had mild COVID-19 (a few samples of this study predate the infection). Cell type and time point are not known.

CDR3 coding DNA: TGTGCCAGCAGATCCGGGACTAGCGCGTACAATGAGCAGTTCTTC. It codes for CASRSGTSAYNEQFF. The chain carries TRBV12-3 or TRBV12-4 and TRBJ2-1, with 10 bases matching TRBD2. This CDR3 spans 15 amino acids. Germline trimming cut 6 bases from V and 4 bases from J; bases unmatched to any gene: 6.